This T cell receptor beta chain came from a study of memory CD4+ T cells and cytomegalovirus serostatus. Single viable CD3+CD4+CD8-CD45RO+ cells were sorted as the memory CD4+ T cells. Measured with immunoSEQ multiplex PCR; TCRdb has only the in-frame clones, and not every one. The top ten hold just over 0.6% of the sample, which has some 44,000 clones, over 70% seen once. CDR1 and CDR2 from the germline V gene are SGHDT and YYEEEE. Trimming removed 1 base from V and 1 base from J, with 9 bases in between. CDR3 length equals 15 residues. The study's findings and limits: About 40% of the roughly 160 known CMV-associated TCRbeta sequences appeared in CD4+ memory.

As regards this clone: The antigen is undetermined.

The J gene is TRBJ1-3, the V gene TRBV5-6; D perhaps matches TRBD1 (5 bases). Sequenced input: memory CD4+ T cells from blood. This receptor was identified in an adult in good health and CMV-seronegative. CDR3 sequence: CASSLSGRSGNTIYF. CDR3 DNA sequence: TGTGCCAGCAGCTTGTCGGGGCGTTCTGGAAACACCATATATTTT.